This T cell receptor (beta chain) was sequenced for a study of shared clonotypes between healthy human individuals. The CDR3 is 12 residues long. Between the trimmed V and J ends, which lost 1 base and 7 bases, there was a span of 7 bases. Per the germline V gene, CDR1 is KGHSH and CDR2 is LQKENI. Original processing notes: Filtering of immunoSEQ junctional sequences could not match full-length read filtering. TCRdb's copy holds only in-frame clones and misses some; the assay was immunoSEQ multiplex PCR. D and trimming were read from the DNA, whereas the V and J calls and clone size are those reported in that table. The sample carries 2,500,000 or so clones, over 85% recorded once.

This clonotype originated in a man between 18 and 35 years old in good health. Some clones in this sample may be carry-over from other donors' samples. The source material was naive CD4+ T cells from PBMCs. The subset here: CD45RA+ positively selected. The chain employs TRBV18 and TRBJ1-2; no clear D. CDR3 coding DNA: TGTGCCAGCTCACCACTCGGGGTTGGCTACACCTTC. Translation gives CASSPLGVGYTF.